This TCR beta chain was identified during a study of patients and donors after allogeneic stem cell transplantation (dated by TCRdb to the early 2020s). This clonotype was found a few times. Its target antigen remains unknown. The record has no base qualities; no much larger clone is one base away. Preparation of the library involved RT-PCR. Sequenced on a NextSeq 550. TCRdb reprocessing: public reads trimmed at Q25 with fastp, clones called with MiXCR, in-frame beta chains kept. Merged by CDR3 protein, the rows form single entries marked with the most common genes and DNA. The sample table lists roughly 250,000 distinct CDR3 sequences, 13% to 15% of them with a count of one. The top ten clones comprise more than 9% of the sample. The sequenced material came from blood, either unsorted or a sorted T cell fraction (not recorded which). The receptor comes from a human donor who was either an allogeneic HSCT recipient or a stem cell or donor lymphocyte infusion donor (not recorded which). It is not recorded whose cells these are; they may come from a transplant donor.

The DNA is TGCAGTGCCCGAATCGGGAGCCCTACTGAAGCTTTCTTT. Its translation reads: CSARIGSPTEAFF. The chain was built from TRBV20-1 and TRBJ1-1, with the D gene not clear enough to name. From a lookup of the germline V gene (reference sequence), CDR1 and CDR2 are DFQATT and SNEGSKA. The CDR3 has 13 amino acids, counting the end cysteine and phenylalanine. The CDR3 DNA has 39 bases and is translated from base 1. Trimming costs V 6 bases and J 5 bases, and their ends lie 16 bases apart.